The sequence of this TCR beta chain was determined in a study of T cells in tumors after PD-1 blockade. Turning to the study itself: Patients had no prior checkpoint blockade, systemic immunosuppressants, or anti-cancer therapy within 4 weeks. A subset received ongoing vismodegib 150 mg daily alongside anti-PD-1 therapy.

Libraries were prepared by immunoSEQ multiplex PCR; TCRdb keeps only in-frame clonotypes and omits some of them. The table shows more than 45,000 clones, with 70% to 85% occurring only once. This CDR3 spans 13 amino acids. Deletions cut 11 bases from V and 4 bases from J, with 17 bases between. The TCR originated in a human donor with advanced basal cell or squamous cell carcinoma (not recorded which). Sequenced here: PBMCs, sampled before anti-PD-1 therapy. V gene TRBV12-3 or TRBV12-4 combines with J gene TRBJ1-1, with D possibly being TRBD1 (5 bases). Here the CDR3 DNA reads TGTGCCGACACAAGAGGGCAGGGCACTGAAGCTTTCTTT. It is translated as CADTRGQGTEAFF.